These T cell receptor beta chains were read from a single sample in a study of blood T cell repertoires in COVID-19. TCRdb's copy holds only in-frame clones and misses some; the assay was immunoSEQ multiplex PCR. The sample gives 100,000 to 150,000 clones, 70% to 90% of which show up once; approximately 1.1% is in the top ten. Source material: peripheral blood. Receptors originate from a woman at least 80 years old with acute or convalescent COVID-19. Both conserved end residues are part of each CDR3. Fields, in order: V gene, J gene, D gene, clone size, CDR3 protein, CDR3 DNA. D genes are given only for firm matches. Size tells how often a clone was seen (once, few, many) or the class of an expanded clone, and some rows leave it out.

TRBV12-3/TRBV12-4	TRBJ1-6	-	-	CASSVRGSPLHF	TGTGCCAGCAGTGTCAGGGGTTCACCCCTCCACTTT
TRBV6-5	TRBJ2-1	-	-	CASSYSNPGPNEQFF	TGTGCCAGCAGTTACTCGAATCCAGGGCCCAATGAGCAGTTCTTC
TRBV2	TRBJ2-5	TRBD2	-	CASSKGLAGGIETQYF	TGTGCCAGCAGTAAGGGACTAGCGGGGGGGATAGAGACCCAGTACTTC
TRBV24-1	TRBJ1-1	TRBD1	-	CATSVQGQGSPEAFF	TGTGCCACCAGTGTTCAGGGACAGGGGAGCCCTGAAGCTTTCTTT
TRBV18	TRBJ2-1	TRBD2	-	CASSPRLAGGTTYNEQFF	TGTGCCAGCTCACCAAGACTAGCGGGGGGTACGACCTACAATGAGCAGTTCTTC
TRBV28	TRBJ1-1	-	once	CASTQGGTWSEAFF	TGTGCCAGCACCCAGGGCGGGACTTGGAGTGAAGCTTTCTTT
TRBV19	TRBJ1-3	-	once	CASSLQGPSGNTIYF	TGTGCCAGTAGCCTACAGGGACCCTCTGGAAACACCATATATTTT
TRBV19	TRBJ1-2	TRBD1	-	CASTPGQGARYGYTF	TGTGCCAGTACCCCGGGACAGGGGGCGCGGTATGGCTACACCTTC
TRBV5-6	TRBJ2-3	TRBD1	-	CASSFFRGTGSTDTQYF	TGTGCCAGCAGTTTCTTCAGGGGGACCGGTAGCACAGATACGCAGTATTTT
TRBV15	TRBJ1-5	TRBD1	-	CATSSEDRKNQPQHF	TGTGCCACCAGCAGTGAGGACAGGAAGAATCAGCCCCAGCATTTT
TRBV9	TRBJ2-1	TRBD1	-	CASSVDGTGGNEQFF	TGTGCCAGCAGCGTAGATGGGACAGGGGGCAATGAGCAGTTCTTC
TRBV6-5	TRBJ2-1	TRBD1	-	CASSRQGFGYNEQFF	TGTGCCAGCAGCCGACAGGGCTTCGGTTACAATGAGCAGTTCTTC
TRBV5-4	TRBJ1-2	TRBD1	-	CASSRQGLSYGYTF	TGTGCCAGCAGCCGACAGGGTCTGAGCTATGGCTACACCTTC
TRBV28	TRBJ2-2	-	-	CASSLRGNTGELFF	TGTGCCAGCAGTTTGAGAGGGAACACCGGGGAGCTGTTTTTT
TRBV7-2	TRBJ1-5	-	once	CASSQGYSNQPQHF	TGTGCCAGCAGTCAGGGTTATAGCAATCAGCCCCAGCATTTT
TRBV7-9	TRBJ2-5	TRBD1	-	CASSFARTGGETQYF	TGTGCCAGCAGTTTCGCACGGACAGGGGGAGAGACCCAGTACTTC
TRBV28	TRBJ1-4	-	-	CASSFGRGRANEKLFF	TGTGCCAGCAGTTTTGGCAGGGGTCGGGCTAATGAAAAACTGTTTTTT
TRBV10-3	TRBJ2-1	TRBD1	-	CAIHGQGMYNEQFF	TGTGCCATCCACGGACAGGGAATGTACAATGAGCAGTTCTTC
TRBV2	TRBJ2-5	-	-	CASKRDSANGKRTQYF	TGTGCCAGCAAGCGAGACAGTGCTAATGGCAAGAGAACCCAGTACTTC
TRBV4-1	TRBJ1-3	-	-	CASSQQDSGNTIYF	TGCGCCAGCAGCCAACAGGACTCTGGAAACACCATATATTTT
TRBV12-5	TRBJ1-6	-	-	CASGLGQYNSPLHF	TGTGCTAGTGGTTTGGGACAGTATAATTCACCCCTCCACTTT
TRBV5-5	TRBJ1-2	-	few	CASSLGATQGYTF	TGTGCCAGCAGCTTGGGAGCTACACAGGGCTACACCTTC
TRBV4-1	TRBJ2-7	TRBD1	-	CASSQNRDRGYEQYF	TGCGCCAGCAGCCAGAACCGGGACAGGGGGTACGAGCAGTACTTC
TRBV6-5	TRBJ2-7	-	-	CASSSPFEQYF	TGTGCCAGCAGTTCCCCTTTTGAGCAGTACTTC
TRBV10-1	TRBJ1-4	-	-	CASSVGWAGEGEKLFF	TGCGCCAGCAGTGTTGGTTGGGCAGGGGAGGGTGAAAAACTGTTTTTT
TRBV6-4	TRBJ1-2	-	-	CASSPEPTSSGYTF	TGTGCCAGCAGTCCCGAACCAACGTCTAGTGGCTACACCTTC
TRBV10-1	TRBJ2-1	TRBD2	-	CASSELGEGYNEQFF	TGCGCCAGCAGTGAACTAGGGGAGGGTTACAATGAGCAGTTCTTC
TRBV10-1	TRBJ2-7	-	-	CASSDRGHRSYEQYF	TGCGCCAGCAGTGACAGGGGCCATCGCTCCTACGAGCAGTACTTC
TRBV5-4	TRBJ1-1	TRBD1	-	CASSLRTGMNTEAFF	TGTGCCAGCAGCTTGAGGACAGGCATGAACACTGAAGCTTTCTTT
TRBV6-5	TRBJ1-2	-	-	CASSYWAGQGYTF	TGTGCCAGCAGTTATTGGGCAGGACAAGGCTACACCTTC
TRBV4-1	TRBJ2-5	TRBD2	once	CASSFGLAGGETQYF	TGCGCCAGCAGCTTTGGACTAGCGGGAGGAGAGACCCAGTACTTC
TRBV5-4	TRBJ2-1	TRBD2	-	CASSYLAGGNEQFF	TGTGCCAGCAGCTACCTAGCGGGAGGTAATGAGCAGTTCTTC
TRBV20-1	TRBJ2-1	-	-	CSASLGQRFYNEQFF	TGCAGTGCTAGTCTGGGACAACGATTCTACAATGAGCAGTTCTTC
TRBV6-2/TRBV6-3	TRBJ2-7	TRBD1	-	CASSDRVTYEQYF	TGTGCCAGCAGCGACAGGGTCACCTACGAGCAGTACTTC
TRBV25-1	TRBJ2-7	-	-	CASSAYGGKTQYF	TGTGCCAGCAGTGCCTATGGAGGCAAAACGCAGTACTTC
TRBV4-1	TRBJ1-2	-	-	CASSQDPNRPSYGYTF	TGCGCCAGCAGCCAAGATCCTAACCGACCTAGCTATGGCTACACCTTC
TRBV10-3	TRBJ1-5	TRBD1	-	CAISDGQGNGQPQHF	TGTGCCATCAGTGATGGACAGGGCAATGGTCAGCCCCAGCATTTT
TRBV24-1	TRBJ2-5	TRBD1	-	CATSDPGQVPQETQYF	TGTGCCACCAGTGATCCGGGACAGGTACCTCAAGAGACCCAGTACTTC
TRBV19	TRBJ2-3	TRBD2	-	CASSMAGGTDTQYF	TGTGCCAGTAGTATGGCGGGGGGCACAGATACGCAGTATTTT
TRBV28	TRBJ2-7	TRBD1	-	CASSLGDREGPEQYF	TGTGCCAGCAGTTTAGGGGACAGGGAAGGGCCCGAGCAGTACTTC
TRBV6-5	TRBJ1-6	TRBD1	-	CASKGANSPLHF	TGTGCCAGCAAGGGGGCTAATTCACCCCTCCACTTT
TRBV9	TRBJ2-7	-	-	CASSVGLAGEQYF	TGTGCCAGCAGCGTAGGGCTAGCCGGGGAGCAGTACTTC
TRBV20-1	TRBJ1-2	TRBD1	once	CSGQGAGGYTF	TGCAGTGGTCAGGGGGCGGGAGGCTACACCTTC
TRBV9	TRBJ2-1	TRBD2	-	CASSVGSGTPWNEQFF	TGTGCCAGCAGCGTAGGCAGCGGGACCCCCTGGAATGAGCAGTTCTTC
TRBV5-1	TRBJ2-7	-	-	CASSFALVGSYEQYF	TGCGCCAGCAGCTTCGCTCTAGTCGGGAGCTACGAGCAGTACTTC
TRBV28	TRBJ2-7	TRBD1	-	CASSPSGQGRTYEQYF	TGTGCCAGCAGTCCATCGGGACAGGGAAGGACCTACGAGCAGTACTTC
TRBV3-1/TRBV3-2	TRBJ1-6	TRBD1	-	CASSSGTVNSPLHF	TGTGCCAGCAGCTCCGGGACAGTTAATTCACCCCTCCACTTT
TRBV6-2/TRBV6-3	TRBJ2-7	TRBD1	-	CASSYGQVRGEQYF	TGTGCCAGCAGTTACGGACAGGTAAGAGGCGAGCAGTACTTC
TRBV19	TRBJ1-5	-	-	CASSISARVVQPQHF	TGTGCCAGTAGTATATCGGCCAGGGTGGTACAGCCCCAGCATTTT
TRBV7-8	TRBJ2-3	-	-	CASSLGVNTDTQYF	TGTGCCAGCAGCTTAGGAGTTAACACAGATACGCAGTATTTT
TRBV6-2/TRBV6-3	TRBJ2-3	-	-	CASSYSPGQPSTDTQYF	TGTGCCAGCAGTTACTCTCCAGGACAGCCTAGCACAGATACGCAGTATTTT
TRBV6-5	TRBJ1-1	-	-	CASSYSNFGGNTEAFF	TGTGCCAGCAGTTACTCGAACTTCGGGGGGAACACTGAAGCTTTCTTT
TRBV3-1/TRBV3-2	TRBJ1-2	-	once	CASSQVLQGNGYTF	TGTGCCAGCAGCCAAGTATTACAGGGTAATGGCTACACCTTC
TRBV19	TRBJ1-1	TRBD1	-	CASSKGQGGLGTEAFF	TGTGCCAGTAGTAAGGGCCAGGGGGGTCTGGGCACTGAAGCTTTCTTT
TRBV4-1	TRBJ2-1	-	-	CASSRRADDRPMLFF	TGCGCCAGCAGCCGACGCGCCGATGACAGGCCTATGCTGTTCTTC
TRBV28	TRBJ1-1	-	-	CASSLGGYSGTEAFF	TGTGCCAGCAGTTTGGGGGGATACTCGGGCACTGAAGCTTTCTTT
TRBV5-1	TRBJ1-4	-	-	CASSHSNRRLGEKLFF	TGCGCCAGCAGCCACTCTAACAGGAGACTAGGTGAAAAACTGTTTTTT
TRBV4-2	TRBJ2-3	TRBD2	-	CASISEAGGPADTQYF	TGTGCCAGCATCTCAGAGGCGGGGGGCCCCGCGGATACGCAGTATTTT
TRBV10-3	TRBJ1-1	-	few	CAISESFQNTEAFF	TGTGCCATCAGTGAGTCATTCCAAAACACTGAAGCTTTCTTT